Below, 18 T cell receptor beta chains from the same sample are listed, as sequenced in a study of patients and donors after allogeneic stem cell transplantation. TCRdb recomputed calls from the RT-PCR reads with MiXCR, one row per CDR3 protein. The sample gives 190,000 or so distinct CDR3 sequences, 41% of which show up once; 33% is in the top ten. Sequences were obtained from blood, either unsorted or a sorted T cell fraction (not recorded which). The receptors were gathered from a human donor who was either an allogeneic HSCT recipient or a stem cell or donor lymphocyte infusion donor (not recorded which). It is not recorded whose cells these are; they may come from a transplant donor.

CDR3 region: CASSLDTNNQPQHF. In DNA, the CDR3 is TGTGCCAGCAGCTTAGACACCAACAATCAGCCCCAGCATTTT. The chain uses TRBV7-8 and TRBJ1-5; D gene unclear. This CDR3 is 14 amino acids long. Germline assignment: CDR1 SGHVS and CDR2 FQNEAQ. The V gene lost 1 base and the J gene lost 3 bases, with 7 bases spanning the gap.

The J gene is TRBJ2-5, the V gene TRBV7-6, with a weak D call TRBD2 (6 bases). CDR1 and CDR2 from the germline V gene are SGHVS and FNYEAQ. The V and J ends lost 2 bases and 2 bases respectively, with 12 bases between them. The CDR3 covers 15 residues. The CDR3 protein is CASSLRAGTQETQYF. The CDR3 DNA reads TGTGCCAGCAGCTTACGGGCAGGGACTCAAGAGACCCAGTACTTC.

This clonotype occurred a few times. The genes are TRBV29-1 and TRBJ1-5; no clear D. Germline V gene sequence: CDR1 SQVTM, CDR2 ANQGSEA. The CDR3 spans 13 residues. Trimming stripped 6 bases from V and 0 bases from J, with 9 bases between. DNA for the CDR3: TGCAGCGTAAGGGTGGATAGCAATCAGCCCCAGCATTTT. It translates to CSVRVDSNQPQHF.

The chain carries TRBV29-1 and TRBJ2-2; tentatively, D is TRBD1 (6 bases). The CDR3 sequence is 13 residues long. Germline CDR1 is SQVTM and CDR2 is ANQGSEA. V was cut by 7 bases and J by 2 bases, with 11 bases left in between. The CDR3 reads CSAEGHNTGELFF. The CDR3 DNA reads TGCAGCGCTGAGGGACATAACACCGGGGAGCTGTTTTTT.

This clonotype appeared a single time. The genes are TRBV4-1 and TRBJ2-5; 9 positions agree with TRBD2. The CDR3 consists of 16 residues. The V gene end was trimmed by 0 bases and the J gene end by 5 bases; junction bases not matched to a gene: 7. From germline, CDR1 is MGHRA and CDR2 YSYEKL. DNA of the CDR3: TGCGCCAGCAGCCAAGACCCGGGACTAGCAGGGGAGACCCAGTACTTC. Protein: CASSQDPGLAGETQYF.

This clonotype was seen a few times. The rearrangement links TRBV27 to TRBJ1-2; the D is unclear. V lost 4 bases to trimming and J lost 4 bases, with 16 bases between them. The CDR3 is 15 residues long. Germline loops: CDR1 MNHEY, CDR2 SMNVEV (reference sequence). The CDR3 sequence: CASSSRRGSSYGYTF. In DNA, the CDR3 is TGTGCCAGCAGTTCGCGGAGAGGATCCTCCTATGGCTACACCTTC.

This clonotype was observed a few times. The chain links TRBV10-3 to TRBJ2-1; either TRBD1 or TRBD2 may fit D (5 bases each). The CDR3 spans 16 residues. The germline CDR1 and CDR2 sequences are ENHRY and SYGVKD. V dropped 4 bases and J dropped 5 bases, with 18 bases sitting between them. The chain's CDR3 is CAISAFGGIDNNEQFF. CDR3 nucleotide sequence: TGTGCCATCAGTGCTTTTGGGGGAATCGATAACAATGAGCAGTTCTTC.

The sample holds a few counts of this clonotype. V and J are TRBV12-3 or TRBV12-4 and TRBJ1-6; unclear D gene. The CDR3 covers 11 residues. Trimming took off 3 bases at V and 13 bases at J, with 7 bases between the two ends. Written as DNA, the CDR3 is TGTGCCAGCAGTTTCTCCGGTCCCCTCCACTTT. This codes for CASSFSGPLHF.

This clonotype was observed a handful of times. This sequence joins TRBV4-2 and TRBJ1-1; no reliable D call. Germline loops: CDR1 LGHNA, CDR2 YNFKEQ. The CDR3 covers 13 residues. Trimming removed 0 bases from V and 6 bases from J, with 8 bases in between. CDR3 protein: CASSQDKGAEAFF. The CDR3 DNA is TGTGCCAGCAGCCAAGATAAGGGCGCTGAAGCTTTCTTT.

V gene TRBV6-5 combines with J gene TRBJ1-2; D gene unclear. CDR1 MNHEY and CDR2 SVGAGI come from the germline V gene. V lost 6 bases, J lost 6 bases, and 11 bases lay in between. The CDR3 runs 12 residues. The CDR3 sequence is CASSTFNNGYTF. CDR3 bases: TGTGCCAGCAGCACCTTTAATAATGGCTACACCTTC.

This clonotype was seen at least ten times. The junction shows a germline mismatch at one end, possibly a read error. The chain combines TRBV12-3 or TRBV12-4 with TRBJ1-5, with D perhaps matching TRBD1 (6 bases). This CDR3 has 13 residues. CDR3 loop: CASSPGGNQPQHF. CDR3 DNA sequence: TGCGCCAGCAGCCCAGGGGGCAATCAGCCCCAGCATTTT.

This CDR3 is CASSSQGPGYTF. In DNA form, the CDR3 reads TGTGCCAGCAGCTCACAGGGTCCTGGCTACACCTTC. V gene TRBV28 combines with J gene TRBJ1-2; a weak D match, TRBD1 (6 bases). The CDR3 is 12 residues long. Germline assignment: CDR1 MDHEN and CDR2 SYDVKM. The V end was cut by 6 bases, the J end by 7 bases, with 12 bases between.

This clonotype was recorded at least ten times. The chain carries TRBV10-3 and TRBJ2-5; tentatively, D is TRBD2 (5 bases). Between the trimmed V and J ends, which lost 0 bases and 0 bases, there was a span of 11 bases. This CDR3 contains 16 residues. Per germline, CDR1 ENHRY and CDR2 SYGVKD. The chain's CDR3 is CAISESPPGDQETQYF. The CDR3 coding sequence is TGTGCCATCAGTGAGTCACCCCCCGGGGACCAAGAGACCCAGTACTTC.

The sample holds a few counts of this clonotype. This chain uses TRBV4-3 with TRBJ2-7; 7 bases match TRBD2. The CDR3 totals 15 residues. Germline V lookup: CDR1 LGHNA, CDR2 YSLEER. The junction had 9 bases not matched to a gene; V was cut back by 4 bases and J by 3 bases. The CDR3 protein is CASSPGTTDFYEQYF. The CDR3 DNA sequence: TGCGCCAGCAGCCCAGGGACTACCGATTTCTACGAGCAGTACTTC.

The chain is built from TRBV6-5 and TRBJ1-1; TRBD1 matches at 7 bases. Germline V gene lookup returns CDR1 MNHEY and CDR2 SVGAGI. The ends lost 2 bases at V and 5 bases at J; junction bases unmatched: 5. The CDR3 covers 14 residues. CDR3 sequence reads: CASSYRGRGTEAFF. Written as DNA, the CDR3 is TGTGCCAGCAGTTACAGGGGGCGGGGGACTGAAGCTTTCTTT.

The rearrangement uses TRBV12-1 and TRBJ1-1; the tabulated D call, TRBD1, remains unverified against the DNA. TRBV12-1 is classified as a pseudogene. The CDR3 is 14 amino acids. DNA for the CDR3: TGTGCCAGCGTCCGGGACAGGCGGAACACTGAAGCTTTCTTT. Protein: CASVRDRRNTEAFF.

This chain uses TRBV2 with TRBJ1-5; D unclear. The CDR3 is 15 amino acids. Germline V gene data show CDR1 as SNHLY and CDR2 as FYNNEI. V shed 5 bases and J shed 0 bases, with 11 bases lying between them. The CDR3 nucleotides are TGTGCCAGCAGTTGGCGGGAAATTAGCAATCAGCCCCAGCATTTT. This translates into CASSWREISNQPQHF.

The table lists this clonotype with a count of one. V is TRBV4-2 and J is TRBJ2-1; tentative D call: TRBD2 (6 bases). Looked up from germline, CDR1 is LGHNA and CDR2 is YNFKEQ. The CDR3 is 11 residues long. The V gene lost 3 bases and the J gene lost 15 bases, with 12 bases spanning the gap. CDR3: CASSQRLGLFF. CDR3 nucleotides: TGTGCCAGCAGCCAGAGACTAGGTCTGTTCTTC.